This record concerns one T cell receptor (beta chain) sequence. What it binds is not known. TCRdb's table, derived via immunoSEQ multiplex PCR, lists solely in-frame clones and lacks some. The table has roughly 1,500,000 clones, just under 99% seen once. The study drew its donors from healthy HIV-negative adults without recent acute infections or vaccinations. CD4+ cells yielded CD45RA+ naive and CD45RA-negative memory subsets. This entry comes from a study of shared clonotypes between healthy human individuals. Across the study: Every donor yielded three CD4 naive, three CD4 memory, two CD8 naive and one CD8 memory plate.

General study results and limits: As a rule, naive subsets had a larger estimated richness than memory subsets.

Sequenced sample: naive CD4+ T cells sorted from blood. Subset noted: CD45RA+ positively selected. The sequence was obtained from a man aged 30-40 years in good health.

Here the CDR3 DNA reads TGCGCCAGCAGCCACCTAATCCCAACTAATGAAAAACTGTTTTTT. Protein: CASSHLIPTNEKLFF. The chain couples TRBV5-1 to TRBJ1-4; D remains ambiguous. This CDR3 is 15 amino acids long. CDR1 is SGHRS, CDR2 YFSETQ, per germline. Trimming cost V 4 bases and J 0 bases, with 10 bases left between them.